The source of this T cell receptor beta chain is a study of blood T cell repertoires in COVID-19. Across the whole study: There were acute and convalescent COVID-19 samples, and they came from the United States, Italy and Spain. T cells, B-cell-depleted T cells, or PBMCs provided the cDNA or gDNA that served as material.

Profiled with immunoSEQ multiplex PCR; TCRdb holds only in-frame clones, not every one. The profile shows some 200,000 clones, about 88% of them singletons. In germline, CDR1 is SGHRS, CDR2 YFSETQ. This CDR3 has 15 residues. Trimming removed 2 bases from V and 5 bases from J; junction bases left unmatched: 8. The TCR originated in a man between 70 and 80 years old with acute or convalescent COVID-19. The rearrangement uses TRBV5-1 and TRBJ2-7; TRBD1 aligns across 9 bases. Specimen: peripheral blood. CDR3 sequence: CASSFQAQGANEQYF. The CDR3 DNA is TGCGCCAGCAGCTTTCAGGCACAGGGGGCGAACGAGCAGTACTTC. The full variable domain, completed using reference TRBV5-1 and TRBJ2-7, is KAGVTQTPRYLIKTRGQQVTLSCSPISGHRSVSWYQQTPGQGLQFLFEYFSETQRNKGNFPGRFSGRQFSNSRSEMNVSTLELGDSALYLCASSFQAQGANEQYFGPGTRLTVT.